Presented here are 11 T cell receptor beta chains from one specimen sequenced in a study of T-cell reconstitution after alpha-beta-depleted transplantation in children (dated by TCRdb to the mid-2010s). Library preparation employed PCR. The sequencing machine was an Illumina HiSeq 2500. To normalize quantification of the TCRbeta repertoire, the TCR libraries were built with molecular barcoding that relied on unique molecular identifiers. Through fastp at Q25 and MiXCR, TCRdb rebuilt clones from the public reads, retaining in-frame beta chains. CDR3 protein duplicates are merged, each entry listing the most common genes and DNA. This sample lists some 250,000 distinct CDR3 sequences; 12% were detected once. The top ten constitute roughly 2.6% of the sample. Sample: PBMCs from the stem cell graft donor, taken from the stem cell graft. The receptors were gathered from a human donor who donated a stem cell graft to a child with acute lymphoblastic leukemia.

This clonotype appeared many times. The V call is TRBV9, the J call TRBJ2-1, with TRBD2 matching 14 bases. The CDR3 length is 15 residues. Germline V lookup: CDR1 SGDLS, CDR2 YYNGEE. The V gene end was trimmed by 5 bases and the J gene end by 3 bases; junction bases not matched to a gene: 1. The CDR3: CASSGTSGGYNEQFF. The CDR3 DNA sequence: TGTGCCAGCAGTGGGACTAGCGGGGGCTACAATGAGCAGTTCTTC.

The rearrangement uses TRBV20-1 and TRBJ2-3; D is unresolved. The germline V and J ends were trimmed by 2 bases and 1 base, with 10 bases remaining between them. Germline V CDR1 and CDR2: DFQATT, SNEGSKA (reference sequence). The CDR3 is 14 residues long. CDR3 region: CSARTGGGTDTQYF. The CDR3 nucleotides are TGCAGTGCTAGAACGGGTGGGGGCACAGATACGCAGTATTTT.

This chain connects TRBV6-5 to TRBJ2-1; D is possibly TRBD1 (6 bases). The CDR3 covers 15 residues. Trimming took 5 bases from V and 0 from J, leaving 11 bases between them. Per germline, CDR1 MNHEY and CDR2 SVGAGI. As DNA, the CDR3 is TGTGCCAGCAGTCGCGGACAGAGCTCCTACAATGAGCAGTTCTTC. It encodes CASSRGQSSYNEQFF.

This clonotype was recorded many times. V gene TRBV11-2 combines with J gene TRBJ2-7; TRBD1 is a possible D gene (6 bases). The CDR3 runs 15 residues. The V end lost 3 bases, the J end lost 1 base, and 13 bases lay between the germline ends. Germline-derived CDR1 and CDR2 are SGHAT and FQNNGV. The CDR3 sequence is CASSFTGKRSYEQYF. Written as DNA, the CDR3 is TGTGCCAGCAGCTTTACAGGGAAACGATCCTACGAGCAGTACTTC.

V gene TRBV5-1 combines with J gene TRBJ1-1; D may be TRBD1 (5 bases). This CDR3 is built from 13 residues. Trimming removed 2 bases from V and 7 bases from J, with 12 bases in between. CDR1 is SGHRS, CDR2 YFSETQ, per germline. CDR3 sequence (DNA): TGCGCCAGCAGCTTCGGGACGCAATTTGAAGCTTTCTTT. Protein: CASSFGTQFEAFF. The full variable domain, in which reference TRBV5-1 and TRBJ1-1 provide the parts outside the CDR3, is KAGVTQTPRYLIKTRGQQVTLSCSPISGHRSVSWYQQTPGQGLQFLFEYFSETQRNKGNFPGRFSGRQFSNSRSEMNVSTLELGDSALYLCASSFGTQFEAFFGQGTRLTVV.

At least ten counts were recorded for this clonotype. The chain carries TRBV29-1 and TRBJ1-1; tentatively, D is TRBD1 (5 bases). Trimming removed 6 bases from V and 4 bases from J, with 15 bases in between. Germline V gene data show CDR1 as SQVTM and CDR2 as ANQGSEA. The CDR3 sequence is 13 residues long. The CDR3 DNA sequence: TGCAGCGTCGTTACAAGGGGAGGCACTGAAGCTTTCTTT. It translates to CSVVTRGGTEAFF.

This clonotype was counted many times. J is TRBJ2-7 and V is TRBV5-1, with D perhaps TRBD2 (5 bases). The germline V gene encodes CDR1 SGHRS and CDR2 YFSETQ. The CDR3 runs to 14 residues. Trimming took 3 bases from V and 5 from J, leaving 15 bases between them. Here the CDR3 DNA reads TGCGCCAGCAGCTGGAGGACGACTTCGGACGAGCAGTACTTC. Translated: CASSWRTTSDEQYF. The full variable domain, in which reference TRBV5-1 and TRBJ2-7 provide the parts outside the CDR3, is KAGVTQTPRYLIKTRGQQVTLSCSPISGHRSVSWYQQTPGQGLQFLFEYFSETQRNKGNFPGRFSGRQFSNSRSEMNVSTLELGDSALYLCASSWRTTSDEQYFGPGTRLTVT.

The chain carries TRBV20-1 and TRBJ2-7, with 12 bases matching TRBD2. The length of the CDR3 is 15 residues. CDR1 and CDR2 (germline): DFQATT, SNEGSKA (reference sequence). J was trimmed by 4 bases and V by 1 base; bases with no gene match: 5. As DNA, the CDR3 is TGCAGTGCTAGAGCTAGCGGGAGGGCCGGATACGAGCAGTACTTC. Protein sequence: CSARASGRAGYEQYF.

Only a few counts were recorded for this clonotype. The rearrangement joins TRBV2 to TRBJ2-5; TRBD1 is a possible D gene (6 bases). Germline lookup yields CDR1 SNHLY and CDR2 FYNNEI. The V end lost 5 bases, the J end lost 6 bases, and 19 bases lay between the germline ends. This CDR3 has 15 amino acids. CDR3 in amino acids: CASSLGPDRTKTQYF. CDR3 nucleotides: TGTGCCAGCAGTTTGGGACCGGACAGAACAAAGACCCAGTACTTC.

The sample holds many counts of this clonotype. V usage is TRBV4-3 and J usage is TRBJ2-5; weak D call: TRBD2 (6 bases). The CDR3 has 16 amino acids. The ends were cut back, 0 bases at V and 5 bases at J, with 16 bases in the middle. Germline V CDR1 and CDR2: LGHNA, YSLEER. The CDR3 coding sequence is TGCGCCAGCAGCCAAGATCCGGGGGTAGGAGTGGAGACCCAGTACTTC. Encoded protein: CASSQDPGVGVETQYF.

This clonotype was picked up many times. This chain connects TRBV7-2 to TRBJ2-1; possibly TRBD2 for D (6 bases). CDR1 is SGHTA, CDR2 FQGNSA, per germline. The CDR3 consists of 15 residues. Trimming shortened V by 5 bases and J by 0 bases, and 11 bases separated the two germline ends. CDR3 residues: CASSQARGSYNEQFF. For the CDR3, the DNA is TGTGCCAGCAGCCAAGCGCGGGGCTCCTACAATGAGCAGTTCTTC.